This is a list of T cell receptor beta chains from one sample in a study of T-cell reconstitution after alpha-beta-depleted transplantation in children. TCRdb reprocessed the PCR reads via MiXCR and lists one record per CDR3 protein. The data hold approximately 93,000 distinct CDR3 sequences, with roughly 7.7% observed a single time. The source material was PBMCs from the stem cell graft donor, sampled from the stem cell graft. The receptors come from a human donor who donated a stem cell graft to a child with congenital amegakaryocytic thrombocytopenia. Both conserved end residues are trimmed from each CDR3. D genes are given only for firm matches. Clone size is given for some rows only: seen once, a few or many times, or a class if the clone is expanded.

j_gene: TRBJ2-7
v_gene: TRBV5-1
abundance: many
d_gene: -
CDR3aa: ASSSQASYEQY

j_gene: TRBJ2-2
v_gene: TRBV5-1
abundance: many
d_gene: -
CDR3aa: ASSLGVDTGELF

j_gene: TRBJ1-5
v_gene: TRBV7-2
abundance: many
d_gene: -
CDR3aa: ASSLPNQPQH

j_gene: TRBJ2-7
v_gene: TRBV3-1
abundance: many
d_gene: -
CDR3aa: ASSPDTLGKQY

j_gene: TRBJ2-1
v_gene: TRBV7-9
abundance: many
d_gene: -
CDR3aa: ASSLERFDNEQF

j_gene: TRBJ2-1
v_gene: TRBV14
abundance: many
d_gene: -
CDR3aa: ASSRVRVHEQF

j_gene: TRBJ2-2
v_gene: TRBV10-1
abundance: many
d_gene: -
CDR3aa: ASQRDGRTGELF

j_gene: TRBJ2-2
v_gene: TRBV4-1
abundance: many
d_gene: -
CDR3aa: ASSQDLHAGELF

j_gene: TRBJ1-1
v_gene: TRBV20-1
abundance: many
d_gene: -
CDR3aa: SARVLTEAF

j_gene: TRBJ2-2
v_gene: TRBV7-2
abundance: medium-sized
d_gene: -
CDR3aa: ASSPTPFGITGELF

j_gene: TRBJ1-1
v_gene: TRBV6-5
abundance: many
d_gene: TRBD1
CDR3aa: ASSLGTGGTEAF

j_gene: TRBJ1-1
v_gene: TRBV7-6
abundance: many
d_gene: -
CDR3aa: ASSLTVTGRLNTEAF

j_gene: TRBJ2-3
v_gene: TRBV6-5
abundance: many
d_gene: -
CDR3aa: ASEALDTQY

j_gene: TRBJ2-7
v_gene: TRBV12-3/TRBV12-4
abundance: many
d_gene: TRBD2
CDR3aa: ASSFGSGGARKEQY

j_gene: TRBJ2-1
v_gene: TRBV5-5
abundance: many
d_gene: -
CDR3aa: ASSGRPTEYNEQF

j_gene: TRBJ2-1
v_gene: TRBV20-1
abundance: few
d_gene: TRBD2
CDR3aa: SARDYRGGSYNEQF

j_gene: TRBJ1-6
v_gene: TRBV3-1
abundance: many
d_gene: -
CDR3aa: ASSLGTDNSPLH

j_gene: TRBJ2-7
v_gene: TRBV12-3/TRBV12-4
abundance: many
d_gene: -
CDR3aa: ASSLGQGYEQY

j_gene: TRBJ2-3
v_gene: TRBV12-3/TRBV12-4
abundance: many
d_gene: -
CDR3aa: ASSFRLPSTDTQY

j_gene: TRBJ2-7
v_gene: TRBV29-1
abundance: many
d_gene: TRBD1
CDR3aa: SVRGTGGFRGSYEQY

j_gene: TRBJ2-6
v_gene: TRBV20-1
abundance: -
d_gene: TRBD1
CDR3aa: SASGTGTGANVLT

j_gene: TRBJ1-1
v_gene: TRBV5-1
abundance: many
d_gene: -
CDR3aa: ASSLLAARNTEAF

j_gene: TRBJ2-2
v_gene: TRBV6-2/TRBV6-3
abundance: few
d_gene: TRBD2
CDR3aa: ASSPREGNTGELF

j_gene: TRBJ2-1
v_gene: TRBV3-1
abundance: -
d_gene: TRBD1
CDR3aa: ASCQLGQGRHEQF

j_gene: TRBJ2-2
v_gene: TRBV5-1
abundance: many
d_gene: -
CDR3aa: ASSWGSAGELF

j_gene: TRBJ1-1
v_gene: TRBV12-3/TRBV12-4
abundance: many
d_gene: -
CDR3aa: ASTKTQGGTEAF

j_gene: TRBJ2-5
v_gene: TRBV29-1
abundance: many
d_gene: TRBD2
CDR3aa: SVYGLAGGETQY

j_gene: TRBJ2-5
v_gene: TRBV7-9
abundance: many
d_gene: -
CDR3aa: ASSSDNQETQY

j_gene: TRBJ2-5
v_gene: TRBV19
abundance: many
d_gene: -
CDR3aa: ASSIGGSLETQY